This T cell receptor beta chain derives from a study of regulatory T cells in long-lasting Graves disease. Study-level results: Segments TRBV28, TRBJ1-2 and TRBJ2-5 showed preferential usage in persistent disease.

Investigators prepared the TCR beta libraries by applying iRepertoire HTBI primers and Arm-PCR of CDR3 regions. TCRdb re-analysed the multiplex PCR reads in MiXCR, keeping a single row per CDR3 protein. The sample lists about 460,000 distinct CDR3 sequences; about 20% were seen once. Time point meaning: persistent/refractory GD, antithyroid drugs over 5 years with positive TRAb. From RNA extracted from PBMCs, the TCR library was made. This clonotype has a handful of counts. What it binds is not known. The CDR3 is made up of 15 amino acids. Trimming removed 7 bases at V and 3 bases at J, with 13 bases between. Per germline, CDR1 LNHDA and CDR2 SQIVND (reference sequence).

The chain combines TRBV19 with TRBJ1-6; possibly TRBD1 for D (5 bases). This clonotype was sampled from a female donor with Graves disease. The sequencing used peripheral blood mononuclear cells (PBMCs), collected when the disease was refractory, from a patient treated with antithyroid drugs. DNA of the CDR3: TGTGCCAGTAAAAGTGGGGGGGGCTATAATTCACCCCTCCACTTT. Protein sequence: CASKSGGGYNSPLHF.